This T cell receptor beta chain comes out of a study of technical replicates of blood from several donors. TCRdb's table, derived via immunoSEQ multiplex PCR, lists solely in-frame clones and lacks some. This sample has 80,000 to 85,000 clones, with approximately 89% found just once. The CDR3 totals 13 residues. Looked up from germline, CDR1 is SGHTA and CDR2 is FQGNSA. Deletions cut 5 bases from V and 2 bases from J, with 8 bases between. V and J are TRBV7-2 and TRBJ2-3; D may be TRBD2 (5 bases). The source is a human donor in good health. The material sequenced was T cells isolated from PBMCs. This chain's CDR3 is CASSRDFTDTQYF. CDR3 DNA: TGTGCCAGCAGCCGGGATTTCACAGATACGCAGTATTTT.